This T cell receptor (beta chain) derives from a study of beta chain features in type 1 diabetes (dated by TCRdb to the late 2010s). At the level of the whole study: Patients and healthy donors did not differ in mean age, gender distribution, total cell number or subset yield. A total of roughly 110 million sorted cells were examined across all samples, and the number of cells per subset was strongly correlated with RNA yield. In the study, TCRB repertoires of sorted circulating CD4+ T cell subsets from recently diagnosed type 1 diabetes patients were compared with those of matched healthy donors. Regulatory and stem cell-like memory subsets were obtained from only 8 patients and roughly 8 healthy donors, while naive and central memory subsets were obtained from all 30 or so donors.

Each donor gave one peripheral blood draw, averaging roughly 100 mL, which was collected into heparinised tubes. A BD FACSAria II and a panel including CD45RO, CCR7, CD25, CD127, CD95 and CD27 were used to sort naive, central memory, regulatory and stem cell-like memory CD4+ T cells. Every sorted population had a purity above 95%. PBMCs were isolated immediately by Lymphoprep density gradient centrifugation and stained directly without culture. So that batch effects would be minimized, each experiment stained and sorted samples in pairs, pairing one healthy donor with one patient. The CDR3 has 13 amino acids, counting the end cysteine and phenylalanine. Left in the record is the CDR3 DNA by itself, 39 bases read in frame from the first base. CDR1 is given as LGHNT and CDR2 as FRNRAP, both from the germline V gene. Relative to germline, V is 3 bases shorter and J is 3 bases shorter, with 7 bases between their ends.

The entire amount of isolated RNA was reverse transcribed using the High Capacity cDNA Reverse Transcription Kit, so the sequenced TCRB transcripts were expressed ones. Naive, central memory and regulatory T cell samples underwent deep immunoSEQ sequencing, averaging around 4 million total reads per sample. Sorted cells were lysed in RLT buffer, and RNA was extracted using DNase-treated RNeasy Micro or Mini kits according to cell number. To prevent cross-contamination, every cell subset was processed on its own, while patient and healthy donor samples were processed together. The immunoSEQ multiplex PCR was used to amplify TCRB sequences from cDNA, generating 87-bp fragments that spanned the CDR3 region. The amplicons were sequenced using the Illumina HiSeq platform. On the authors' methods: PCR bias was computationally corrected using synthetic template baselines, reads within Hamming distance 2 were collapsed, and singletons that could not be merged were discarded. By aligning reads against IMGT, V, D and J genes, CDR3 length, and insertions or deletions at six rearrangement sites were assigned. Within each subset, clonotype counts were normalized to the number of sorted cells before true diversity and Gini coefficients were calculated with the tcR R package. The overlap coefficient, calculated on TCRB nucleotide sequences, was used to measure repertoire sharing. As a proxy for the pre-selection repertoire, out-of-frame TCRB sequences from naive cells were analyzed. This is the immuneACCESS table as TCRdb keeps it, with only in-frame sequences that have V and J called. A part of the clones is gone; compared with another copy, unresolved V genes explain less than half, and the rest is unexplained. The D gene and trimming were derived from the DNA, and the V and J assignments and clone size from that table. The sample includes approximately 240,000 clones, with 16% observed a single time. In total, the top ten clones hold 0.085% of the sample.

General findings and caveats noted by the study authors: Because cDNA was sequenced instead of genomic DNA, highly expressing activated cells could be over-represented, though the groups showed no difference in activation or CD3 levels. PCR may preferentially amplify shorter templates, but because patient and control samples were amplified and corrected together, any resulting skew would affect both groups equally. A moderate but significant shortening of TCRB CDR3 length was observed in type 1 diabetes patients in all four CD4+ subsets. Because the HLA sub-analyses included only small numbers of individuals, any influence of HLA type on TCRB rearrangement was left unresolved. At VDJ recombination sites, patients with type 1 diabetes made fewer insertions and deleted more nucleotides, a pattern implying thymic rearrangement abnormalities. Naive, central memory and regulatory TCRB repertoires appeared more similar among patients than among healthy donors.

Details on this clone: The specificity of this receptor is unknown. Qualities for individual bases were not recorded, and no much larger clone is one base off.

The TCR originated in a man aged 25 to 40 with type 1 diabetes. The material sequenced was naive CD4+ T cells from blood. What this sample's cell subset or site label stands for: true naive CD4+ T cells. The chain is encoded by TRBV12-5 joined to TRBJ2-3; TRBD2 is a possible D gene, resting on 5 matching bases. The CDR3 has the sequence CASGLGGTDTQYF. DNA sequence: TGTGCTAGTGGTTTAGGAGGAACAGATACGCAGTATTTT.